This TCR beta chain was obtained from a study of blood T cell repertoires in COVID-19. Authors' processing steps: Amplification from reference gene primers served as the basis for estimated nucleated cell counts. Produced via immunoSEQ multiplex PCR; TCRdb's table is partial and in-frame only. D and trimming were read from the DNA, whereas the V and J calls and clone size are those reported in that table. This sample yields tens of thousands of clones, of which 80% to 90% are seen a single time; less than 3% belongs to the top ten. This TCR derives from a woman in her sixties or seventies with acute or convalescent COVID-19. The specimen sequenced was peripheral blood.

CDR3 sequence: CASRRLAGGNEQFF. The DNA for the CDR3 is TGTGCCAGCAGACGACTAGCGGGGGGAAATGAGCAGTTCTTC. The chain carries TRBV27 and TRBJ2-1; TRBD2 matches 13 bases. Germline lookup yields CDR1 MNHEY and CDR2 SMNVEV (reference sequence). This CDR3 is 14 amino acids long. Trimming took 6 bases from V and 7 from J; bases not matched to a gene: 3.